The subject of this entry is one T cell receptor beta chain. Its antigen is not identified. This record belongs to a study of T cells after yellow fever vaccination. The wider study: SMART-Seq v4 Ultra Low Input served to prepare low-cell-number fractions.

General study points: There was a small share of clonotypes that showed up in both the CD4 and CD8 compartments.

Template switching by 5'RACE produced TCR cDNA, adding a universal primer site and UMIs. TCRdb ran MiXCR on the 5' RACE reads and lists one entry per CDR3 protein. The sample has nearly 550,000 distinct CDR3 sequences, about 19% seen once. Sequencing was performed on PBMCs, taken 15 days after the yellow fever booster vaccination. The receptor's source is a man under 40 who received the YFV17D yellow fever vaccine.

The CDR3 loop is CATSLQGNYGYTF. CDR3 nucleotide sequence: TGTGCCACCAGCCTCCAGGGAAACTATGGCTACACCTTC. J is TRBJ1-2 and V is TRBV15; weak D call: TRBD1 (5 bases). The CDR3 runs 13 residues. V was pared by 5 bases and J by 2 bases, with 9 bases between. The V gene's germline CDR1 is LNHNV and CDR2 YYDKDF (reference sequence).